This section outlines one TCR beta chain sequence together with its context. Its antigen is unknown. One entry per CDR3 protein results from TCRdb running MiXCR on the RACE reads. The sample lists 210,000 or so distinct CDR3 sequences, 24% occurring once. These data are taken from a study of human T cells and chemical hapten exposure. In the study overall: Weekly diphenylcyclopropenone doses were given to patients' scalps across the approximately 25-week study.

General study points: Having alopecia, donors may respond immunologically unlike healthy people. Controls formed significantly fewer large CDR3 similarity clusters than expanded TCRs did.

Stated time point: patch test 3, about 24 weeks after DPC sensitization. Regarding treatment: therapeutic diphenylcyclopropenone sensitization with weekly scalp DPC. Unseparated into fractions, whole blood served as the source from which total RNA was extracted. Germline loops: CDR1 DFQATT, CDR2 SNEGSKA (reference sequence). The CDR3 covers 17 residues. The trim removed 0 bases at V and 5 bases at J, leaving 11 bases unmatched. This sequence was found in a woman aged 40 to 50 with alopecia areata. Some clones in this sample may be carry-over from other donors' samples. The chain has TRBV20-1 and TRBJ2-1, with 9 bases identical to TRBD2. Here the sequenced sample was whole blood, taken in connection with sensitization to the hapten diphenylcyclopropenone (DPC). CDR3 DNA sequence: TGCAGTGCTAGAGATCGGCGGCTAGCGGGAACACACAATGAGCAGTTCTTC. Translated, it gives CSARDRRLAGTHNEQFF.